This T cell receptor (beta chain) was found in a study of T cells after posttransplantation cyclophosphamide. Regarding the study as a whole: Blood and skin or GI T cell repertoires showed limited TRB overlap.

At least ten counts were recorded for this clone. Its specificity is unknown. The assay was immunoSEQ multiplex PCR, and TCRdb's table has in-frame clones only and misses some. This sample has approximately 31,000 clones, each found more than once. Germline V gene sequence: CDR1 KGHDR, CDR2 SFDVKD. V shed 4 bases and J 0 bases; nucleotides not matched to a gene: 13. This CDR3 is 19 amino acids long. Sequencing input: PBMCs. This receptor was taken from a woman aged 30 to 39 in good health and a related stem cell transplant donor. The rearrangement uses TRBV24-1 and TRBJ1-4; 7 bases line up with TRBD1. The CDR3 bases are TGTGCCACCAGTGAACCTAGAACCGGGACAGCCTCAACTAATGAAAAACTGTTTTTT. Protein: CATSEPRTGTASTNEKLFF.